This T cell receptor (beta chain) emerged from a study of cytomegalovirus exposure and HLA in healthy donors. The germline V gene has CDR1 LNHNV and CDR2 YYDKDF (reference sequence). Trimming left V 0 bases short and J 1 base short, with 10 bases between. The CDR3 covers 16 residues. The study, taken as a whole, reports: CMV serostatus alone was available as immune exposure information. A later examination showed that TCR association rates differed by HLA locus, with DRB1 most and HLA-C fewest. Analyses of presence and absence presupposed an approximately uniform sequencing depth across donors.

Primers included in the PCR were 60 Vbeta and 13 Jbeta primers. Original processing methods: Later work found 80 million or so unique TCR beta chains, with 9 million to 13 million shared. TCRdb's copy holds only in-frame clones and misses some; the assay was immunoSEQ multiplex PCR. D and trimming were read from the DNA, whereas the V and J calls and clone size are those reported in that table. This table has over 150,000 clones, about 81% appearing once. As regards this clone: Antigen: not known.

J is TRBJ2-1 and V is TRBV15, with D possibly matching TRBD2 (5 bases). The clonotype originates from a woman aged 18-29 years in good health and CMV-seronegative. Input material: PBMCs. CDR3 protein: CATSRDRGWSYNEQFF. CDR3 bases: TGTGCCACCAGCAGAGATCGGGGTTGGTCCTACAATGAGCAGTTCTTC. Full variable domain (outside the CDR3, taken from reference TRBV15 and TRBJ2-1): DAMVIQNPRYQVTQFGKPVTLSCSQTLNHNVMYWYQQKSSQAPKLLFHYYDKDFNNEADTPDNFQSRRPNTSFCFLDIRSPGLGDTAMYLCATSRDRGWSYNEQFFGPGTRLTVL.